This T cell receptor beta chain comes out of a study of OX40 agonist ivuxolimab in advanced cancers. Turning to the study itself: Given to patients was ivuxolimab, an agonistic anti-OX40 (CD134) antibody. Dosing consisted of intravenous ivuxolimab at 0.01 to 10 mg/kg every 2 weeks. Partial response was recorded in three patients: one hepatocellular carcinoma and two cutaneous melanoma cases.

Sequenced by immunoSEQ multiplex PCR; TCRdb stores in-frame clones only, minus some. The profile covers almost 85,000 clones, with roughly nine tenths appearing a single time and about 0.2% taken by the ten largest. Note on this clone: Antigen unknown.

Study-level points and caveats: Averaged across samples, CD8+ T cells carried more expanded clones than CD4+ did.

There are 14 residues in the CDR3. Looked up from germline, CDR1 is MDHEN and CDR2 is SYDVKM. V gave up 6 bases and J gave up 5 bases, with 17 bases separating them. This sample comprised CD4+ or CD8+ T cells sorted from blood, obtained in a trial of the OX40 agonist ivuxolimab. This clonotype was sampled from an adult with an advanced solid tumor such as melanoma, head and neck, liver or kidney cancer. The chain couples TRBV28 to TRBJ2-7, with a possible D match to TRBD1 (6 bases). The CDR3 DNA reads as TGTGCCAGCAGAACCCGGACACAGGGAGACGAGCAGTACTTC. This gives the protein CASRTRTQGDEQYF.